This T cell receptor (beta chain) comes out of a study of blood T cells in healthy people across ages. Combining a sample-barcoded 5' primer with a J-beta primer mix, a second PCR ran for about 7 to 12 cycles. MiXCR was run by TCRdb on the 5' RACE reads, yielding one entry per CDR3 protein. The sample carries approximately 800,000 distinct CDR3 sequences, about 55% recorded once. Germline V CDR1 and CDR2: LGHDT, YNNKEL (reference sequence). V was clipped by 4 bases and J by 6 bases, with 9 bases between them. This CDR3 comprises 12 residues. This clonotype was counted only a few times. This chain connects TRBV3-1 to TRBJ1-2, with D uncertain. The source of this sequence is a man aged 80 or over in good health. Source material: blood. The CDR3 nucleotides read TGTGCCAGCAGCCTCCGGGGTGATGGCTACACCTTC. The encoded protein is CASSLRGDGYTF.